This T cell receptor beta chain was found in a study of shared T cell receptors in the human thymus. Profiling relied on immunoSEQ multiplex PCR, and the TCRdb table lists in-frame clones only, not all of them. Of more than 550,000 clones in the sample, 70% to 90% were seen once. The germline CDR1 and CDR2 sequences are LNHDA and SQIVND (reference sequence). The CDR3 is made up of 13 amino acids. Deletions cut 4 bases from V and 8 bases from J, with 9 bases between. The sample was also reused in another study, on human thymus T cells. In that study: Both thymic and peripheral blood repertoires showed apparently biased V and J usage. What related research reported was that thymic repertoires overlapped highly among unrelated individuals.

The sample consisted of thymocytes. The sequence was collected from a girl under three years old with a congenital heart defect. The V gene is TRBV19, the J gene TRBJ1-6; D perhaps matches TRBD1 (6 bases). The chain's CDR3 is CASSNSGDSPLHF. The CDR3 DNA sequence: TGTGCCAGTAGTAACTCAGGGGATTCACCCCTCCACTTT.